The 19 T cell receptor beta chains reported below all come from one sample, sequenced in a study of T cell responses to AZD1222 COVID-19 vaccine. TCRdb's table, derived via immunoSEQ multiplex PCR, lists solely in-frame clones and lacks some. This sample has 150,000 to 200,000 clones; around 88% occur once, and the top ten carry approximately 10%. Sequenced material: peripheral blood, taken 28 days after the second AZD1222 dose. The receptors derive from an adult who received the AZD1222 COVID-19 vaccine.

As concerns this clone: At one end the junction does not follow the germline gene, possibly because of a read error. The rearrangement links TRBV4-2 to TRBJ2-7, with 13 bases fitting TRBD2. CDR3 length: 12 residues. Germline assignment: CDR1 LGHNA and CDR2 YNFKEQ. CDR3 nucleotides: TGTGCCAGCAGCCAACTCGGGACTAGCGGGGATTTC. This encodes CASSQLGTSGDF.

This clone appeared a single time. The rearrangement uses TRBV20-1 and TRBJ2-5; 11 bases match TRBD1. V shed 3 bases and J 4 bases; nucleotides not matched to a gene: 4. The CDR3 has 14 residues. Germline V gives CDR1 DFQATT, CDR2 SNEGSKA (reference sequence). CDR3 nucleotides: TGCAGTGCTAGTCCTGGGACAGGGGGAGAGACCCAGTACTTC. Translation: CSASPGTGGETQYF.

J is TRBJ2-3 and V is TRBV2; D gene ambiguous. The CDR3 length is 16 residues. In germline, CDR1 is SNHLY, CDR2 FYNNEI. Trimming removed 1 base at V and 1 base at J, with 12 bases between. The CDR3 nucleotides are TGTGCCAGCAGTGAAGTGGATAGAGTCCGCACAGATACGCAGTATTTT. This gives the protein CASSEVDRVRTDTQYF.

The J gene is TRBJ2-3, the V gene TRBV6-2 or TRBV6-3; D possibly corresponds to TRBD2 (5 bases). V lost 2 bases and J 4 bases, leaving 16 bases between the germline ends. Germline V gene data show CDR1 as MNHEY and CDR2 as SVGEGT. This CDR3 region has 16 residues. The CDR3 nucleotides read TGTGCCAGCAGTTACCCCCAGCGGTGGGTCGCAGATACGCAGTATTTT. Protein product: CASSYPQRWVADTQYF.

CDR3 in DNA: TGTGCCAGCAGCCAGGGGGGACAGGGGGCCTACGAGCAGTACTTC. It yields the protein CASSQGGQGAYEQYF. The chain uses TRBV7-2 and TRBJ2-7, with 11 positions matching TRBD1. Trimming cost V 5 bases and J 2 bases; bases outside gene matches: 5. In germline, CDR1 is SGHTA, CDR2 FQGNSA. This CDR3 is 15 amino acids long.

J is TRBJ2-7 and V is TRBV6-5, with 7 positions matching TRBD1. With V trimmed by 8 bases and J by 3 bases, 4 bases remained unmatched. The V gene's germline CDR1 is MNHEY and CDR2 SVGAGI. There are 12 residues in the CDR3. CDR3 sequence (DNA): TGTGCCAGCCACACAGGGGTCTACGAGCAGTACTTC. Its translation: CASHTGVYEQYF.

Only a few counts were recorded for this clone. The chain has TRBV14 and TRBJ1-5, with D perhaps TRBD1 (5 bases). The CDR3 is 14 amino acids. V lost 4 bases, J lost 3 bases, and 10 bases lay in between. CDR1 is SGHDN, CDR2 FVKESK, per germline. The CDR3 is CASSLQGINQPQHF. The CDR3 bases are TGTGCCAGCAGCCTCCAGGGTATCAATCAGCCCCAGCATTTT.

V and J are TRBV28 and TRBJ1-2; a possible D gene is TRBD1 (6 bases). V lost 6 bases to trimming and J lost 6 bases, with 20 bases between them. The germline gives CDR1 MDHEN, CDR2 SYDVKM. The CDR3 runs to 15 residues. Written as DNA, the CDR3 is TGTGCCAGCAGCTTCCAGGGCAGGGGCGCGGATGGCTACACCTTC. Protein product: CASSFQGRGADGYTF.

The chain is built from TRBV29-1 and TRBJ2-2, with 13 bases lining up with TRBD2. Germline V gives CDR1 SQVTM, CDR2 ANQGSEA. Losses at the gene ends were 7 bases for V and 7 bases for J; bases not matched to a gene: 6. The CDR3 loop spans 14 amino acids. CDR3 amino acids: CSARLAGGGGELFF. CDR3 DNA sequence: TGCAGCGCTAGACTAGCGGGGGGCGGCGGGGAGCTGTTTTTT.

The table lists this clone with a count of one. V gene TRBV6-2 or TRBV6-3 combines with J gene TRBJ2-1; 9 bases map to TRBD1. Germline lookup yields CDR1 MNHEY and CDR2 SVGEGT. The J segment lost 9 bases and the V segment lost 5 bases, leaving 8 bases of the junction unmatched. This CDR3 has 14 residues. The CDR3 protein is CASSGDRAWAEQFF. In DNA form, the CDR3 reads TGTGCCAGCAGTGGGGACAGGGCTTGGGCTGAGCAGTTCTTC.

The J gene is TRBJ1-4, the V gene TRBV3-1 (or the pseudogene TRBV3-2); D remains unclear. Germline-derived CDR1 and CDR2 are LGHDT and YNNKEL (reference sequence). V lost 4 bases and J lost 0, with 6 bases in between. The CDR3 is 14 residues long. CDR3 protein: CASSPGTTNEKLFF. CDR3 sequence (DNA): TGTGCCAGCAGCCCCGGGACAACTAATGAAAAACTGTTTTTT.

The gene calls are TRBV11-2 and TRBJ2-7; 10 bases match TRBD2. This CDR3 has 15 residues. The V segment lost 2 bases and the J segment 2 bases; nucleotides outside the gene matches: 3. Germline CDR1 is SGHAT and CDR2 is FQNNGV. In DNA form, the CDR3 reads TGTGCCAGCAGCTTACTAGCGGGGGCCACCTACGAGCAGTACTTC. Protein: CASSLLAGATYEQYF.

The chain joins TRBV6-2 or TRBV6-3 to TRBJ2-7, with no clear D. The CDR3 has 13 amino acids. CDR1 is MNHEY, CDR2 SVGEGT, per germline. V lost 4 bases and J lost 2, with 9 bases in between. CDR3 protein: CASSSGLPYEQYF. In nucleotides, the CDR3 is TGTGCCAGCAGTTCCGGGCTCCCCTACGAGCAGTACTTC.

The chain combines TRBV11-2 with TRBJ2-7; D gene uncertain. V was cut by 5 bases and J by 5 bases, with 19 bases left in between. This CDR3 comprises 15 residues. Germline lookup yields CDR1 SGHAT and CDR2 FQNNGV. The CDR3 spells CASSSYKGRSHEQYF. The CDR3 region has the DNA TGTGCCAGCAGCAGTTATAAGGGAAGGAGCCACGAGCAGTACTTC.

The chain's CDR3 is CASSEMVVTEAFF. For the CDR3, the DNA is TGCGCCAGCAGTGAGATGGTGGTTACTGAAGCTTTCTTT. V and J are TRBV10-2 and TRBJ1-1; D gene unclear. Germline-derived CDR1 and CDR2 are WSHSY and SAAADI. The ends were cut back, 2 bases at V and 5 bases at J, with 9 bases in the middle. The CDR3 is made up of 13 amino acids.

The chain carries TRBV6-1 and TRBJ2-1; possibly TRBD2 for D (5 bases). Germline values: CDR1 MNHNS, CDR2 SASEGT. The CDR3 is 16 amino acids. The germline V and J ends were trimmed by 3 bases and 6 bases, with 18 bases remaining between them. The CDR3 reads CASSDILAGLGNEQFF. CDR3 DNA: TGTGCCAGCAGTGACATTCTAGCCGGTTTGGGCAATGAGCAGTTCTTC.

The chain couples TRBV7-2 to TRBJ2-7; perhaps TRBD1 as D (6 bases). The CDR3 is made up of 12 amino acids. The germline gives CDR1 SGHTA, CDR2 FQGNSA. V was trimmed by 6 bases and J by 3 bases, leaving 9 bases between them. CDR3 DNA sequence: TGTGCCAGCAGTGTAGGGGGCTACGAGCAGTACTTC. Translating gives CASSVGGYEQYF.

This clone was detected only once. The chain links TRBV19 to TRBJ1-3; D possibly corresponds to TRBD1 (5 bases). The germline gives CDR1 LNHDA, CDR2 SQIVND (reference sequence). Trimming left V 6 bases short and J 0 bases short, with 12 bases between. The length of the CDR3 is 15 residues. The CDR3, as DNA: TGTGCCAGTAGCCCGGGGACGAACTCTGGAAACACCATATATTTT. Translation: CASSPGTNSGNTIYF. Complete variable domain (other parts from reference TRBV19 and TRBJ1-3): DGGITQSPKYLFRKEGQNVTLSCEQNLNHDAMYWYRQDPGQGLRLIYYSQIVNDFQKGDIAEGYSVSREKKESFPLTVTSAQKNPTAFYLCASSPGTNSGNTIYFGEGSWLTVV.

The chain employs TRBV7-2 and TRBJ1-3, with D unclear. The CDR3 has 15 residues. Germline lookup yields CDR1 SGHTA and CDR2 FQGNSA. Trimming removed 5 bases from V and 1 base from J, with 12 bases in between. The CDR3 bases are TGTGCCAGCAGCGAGAGCGGGATATCTGGAAACACCATATATTTT. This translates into CASSESGISGNTIYF.